Presented here are 7 T cell receptor beta chains from one specimen sequenced in a study of blood T cell repertoires in COVID-19. TCRdb's copy holds only in-frame clones and misses some; the assay was immunoSEQ multiplex PCR. This table has 150,000 to 200,000 clones, around 80% appearing once. Material for sequencing was peripheral blood. The receptor source for this set is a man between 60 and 75 years old with active or convalescent COVID-19.

A single count supports this clone. The rearrangement links TRBV18 to TRBJ1-1; 7 bases fit TRBD1. V was pared by 3 bases and J by 7 bases, with 5 bases of the junction left unmatched. Germline CDR1 and CDR2: KGHSH and LQKENI. This CDR3 is 13 amino acids long. The CDR3: CASSPGTDYEAFF. In nucleotides, the CDR3 is TGTGCCAGCTCACCCGGGACAGATTATGAAGCTTTCTTT.

V is TRBV3-1 (or the pseudogene TRBV3-2) and J is TRBJ2-7, with 7 bases that match TRBD2. The V segment lost 2 bases and the J segment 0 bases; nucleotides outside the gene matches: 4. The CDR3 totals 15 residues. Germline CDR1 and CDR2: LGHDT and YNNKEL (reference sequence). CDR3 sequence (DNA): TGTGCCAGCAGCCAAAGTAGCGGGCCCTCCTACGAGCAGTACTTC. Protein sequence: CASSQSSGPSYEQYF.

This clone was found a few times. V gene TRBV5-6 combines with J gene TRBJ1-2; 9 bases fit TRBD1. Germline CDR1 reads SGHDT; CDR2 reads YYEEEE. The CDR3 is 15 amino acids. Germline trimming cut 3 bases from V and 6 bases from J; bases unmatched to any gene: 9. This chain's CDR3 is CASSWGQGTFNGYTF. CDR3 nucleotides: TGTGCCAGCAGCTGGGGACAGGGAACTTTCAATGGCTACACCTTC. The full variable domain, completed using reference TRBV5-6 and TRBJ1-2, is DAGVTQSPTHLIKTRGQQVTLRCSPKSGHDTVSWYQQALGQGPQFIFQYYEEEERQRGNFPDRFSGHQFPNYSSELNVNALLLGDSALYLCASSWGQGTFNGYTFGSGTRLTVV.

The rearrangement uses TRBV7-9 and TRBJ1-4, with D possibly TRBD1 on 6 matching bases. CDR1 SEHNR and CDR2 FQNEAQ come from the germline V gene (reference sequence). CDR3 size: 15 residues. Trimming removed 5 bases at V and 1 base at J, with 11 bases between. The CDR3 loop reads CASSADRRTNEKLFF. CDR3 DNA sequence: TGTGCCAGCAGCGCCGACAGGCGAACTAATGAAAAACTGTTTTTT.

This rearrangement joins TRBV10-3 to TRBJ1-2, with D tentatively TRBD1 (5 bases). In germline, CDR1 is ENHRY, CDR2 SYGVKD. Trimming stripped 4 bases from V and 5 bases from J, with 14 bases between. This CDR3 is 14 amino acids long. Here the CDR3 reads CAISVADRLYGYTF. The CDR3 coding sequence is TGTGCCATCAGTGTCGCAGACAGACTTTATGGCTACACCTTC.

The chain links TRBV2 to TRBJ1-1; a possible D gene is TRBD1 (5 bases). With 9 bases removed from V and 0 bases from J, the gap between germline ends came to 8 bases. The CDR3 totals 12 residues. The V gene's germline CDR1 is SNHLY and CDR2 FYNNEI. The CDR3 is CASTGLNTEAFF. The CDR3, as DNA: TGTGCCAGTACAGGCCTGAACACTGAAGCTTTCTTT. The full variable domain, rest sourced from reference TRBV2 and TRBJ1-1, is EPEVTQTPSHQVTQMGQEVILRCVPISNHLYFYWYRQILGQKVEFLVSFYNNEISEKSEIFDDQFSVERPDGSNFTLKIRSTKLEDSAMYFCASTGLNTEAFFGQGTRLTVV.

This clone occurred a few times. The genes are TRBV6-5 and TRBJ1-4; 7 bases are shared with TRBD1. Germline CDR1 MNHEY, CDR2 SVGAGI. The CDR3 is 14 amino acids. The V gene end was trimmed by 6 bases and the J gene end by 4 bases; junction bases not matched to a gene: 5. The CDR3 reads CASRSWDSNEKLFF. Here the CDR3 DNA reads TGTGCCAGCAGGTCCTGGGACAGTAATGAAAAACTGTTTTTT.